This T cell receptor beta chain came from a study of blood T cell repertoires in COVID-19. Study in general: Material from acute and convalescent COVID-19 was sourced from the United States, Italy and Spain. PBMCs, B-cell-depleted T cells, or T cells provided the cDNA or gDNA that made up the material.

Trimming shortened V by 3 bases and J by 5 bases, and 8 bases separated the two germline ends. The CDR3 covers 13 residues. CDR1 is MGHRA, CDR2 YSYEKL, per germline. Authors' data handling: Amplification of reference gene primers was used by the study to estimate nucleated cell counts. Libraries were prepared by immunoSEQ multiplex PCR; TCRdb keeps only in-frame clonotypes and omits some of them. V, J and clone size were drawn from that table, and D and trimming were deduced from the DNA. The sample includes about 320,000 clones, more than 70% of them seen just once. The source of this sequence is a man aged 18 to 30 who had recovered from COVID-19. Sequenced sample: peripheral blood. The chain links TRBV4-1 to TRBJ2-1, with D perhaps matching TRBD1 (5 bases). DNA of the CDR3: TGCGCCAGCAGCCAGGGCAGGGACAATGAGCAGTTCTTC. This translates into CASSQGRDNEQFF.